In this sample, the clone carrying this T cell receptor (beta chain) turned up a few times. The target antigen is unknown. Combining a sample-barcoded 5' primer with a J-beta primer mix, a second PCR ran for about 7 to 12 cycles. All samples yielded 3 million or more CDR3-containing paired-end reads. TCRdb used MiXCR to reprocess the 5' RACE reads, holding one entry per CDR3 protein. Of some 1.5 million distinct CDR3 sequences listed, roughly 27% are singletons. This CDR3 has 19 residues. This sample was included in a study of blood T cells in healthy people across ages. The study, taken as a whole, reports: It was not possible, with unsorted PBMCs, to conclusively compare naive and antigen-experienced cells. In long-lived donors, naive CD4+ cell counts and diversity exceeded those of aged donors.

The rearrangement joins TRBV21-1 to TRBJ1-4; the table's D call TRBD1 went unverified against the DNA. TRBV21-1 is a pseudogene segment. The clonotype comes from a woman younger than 45 in good health. Sequences were obtained from blood. CDR3 DNA: TGTGCCAGGCCCCCGGGGGACAGGGAATATGATGTGACTAATGAAAAACTGTTTTTT. Amino acids: CARPPGDREYDVTNEKLFF.